This T cell receptor (beta chain) originates from a study of blood T cell repertoires in COVID-19. Overall study context: Samples came from the United States, Italy and Spain, spanning acute and convalescent COVID-19. T cells, B-cell-depleted T cells, or PBMCs provided the cDNA or gDNA that served as material.

In the authors' workflow: Reference gene primer amplification yielded estimated nucleated cell counts. Some clones are missing from TCRdb's copy, which holds only in-frame ones; the method was immunoSEQ multiplex PCR. Clonal size and the V and J genes are those of that table, whereas D and trimming came from the DNA. Of 200,000 to 300,000 clones listed, approximately 85% are singletons. CDR3 length: 16 residues. Germline CDR1 SEHNR, CDR2 FQNEAQ (reference sequence). Trimming at V came to 5 bases and at J to 7 bases, leaving 14 bases not matched to a gene. The V gene is TRBV7-9, the J gene TRBJ1-1, with 9 bases lining up with TRBD1. The clonotype originates from a woman aged 25 to 39 with acute or convalescent COVID-19. Specimen: peripheral blood. Here the CDR3 reads CASSRRDRVIGNEAFF. The CDR3 DNA is TGTGCCAGCAGCAGACGGGACAGGGTTATTGGGAATGAAGCTTTCTTT.